This is a list of T cell receptor beta chains from one sample in a study of technical replicates of blood from several donors. Profiling relied on immunoSEQ multiplex PCR, and the TCRdb table lists in-frame clones only, not all of them. Of some 77,000 clones listed, about 96% were seen once; the top ten hold roughly 0.33%. The sequencing sample was made of T cells isolated from PBMCs. Source of these receptors: a human donor in good health. Both conserved end residues are part of each CDR3. The order of the fields is V gene, clone size, D gene, CDR3 length, J gene, CDR3 protein, CDR3 DNA. A D gene is named only where the DNA matches it firmly. A clone size is listed for some rows: how often the clone was seen (once, few, many), or a class if it is expanded.

V gene: TRBV9
clone size: .
D gene: TRBD2
CDR3 length: 15
J gene: TRBJ2-1
CDR3 protein: CASSVGLAEYNEQFF
CDR3 DNA: TGTGCCAGCAGCGTAGGTCTAGCGGAATACAATGAGCAGTTCTTC

V gene: TRBV5-4
clone size: .
D gene: .
CDR3 length: 15
J gene: TRBJ2-7
CDR3 protein: CASSRATGSGEEQYF
CDR3 DNA: TGTGCCAGCAGCAGGGCAACAGGGAGCGGGGAAGAGCAGTACTTC

V gene: TRBV7-2
clone size: .
D gene: TRBD2
CDR3 length: 16
J gene: TRBJ2-5
CDR3 protein: CASSSRLAGISETQYF
CDR3 DNA: TGTGCCAGCAGCTCACGACTAGCGGGAATCTCTGAGACCCAGTACTTC

V gene: TRBV5-6
clone size: .
D gene: .
CDR3 length: 14
J gene: TRBJ2-3
CDR3 protein: CASSLGGWTDTQYF
CDR3 DNA: TGTGCCAGCAGCTTGGGAGGGTGGACAGATACGCAGTATTTT

V gene: TRBV11-2
clone size: .
D gene: .
CDR3 length: 12
J gene: TRBJ1-2
CDR3 protein: CASSLWAYGYTF
CDR3 DNA: TGTGCCAGCAGCTTATGGGCCTATGGCTACACCTTC

V gene: TRBV6-1
clone size: .
D gene: .
CDR3 length: 12
J gene: TRBJ2-2
CDR3 protein: CASTPYTGELFF
CDR3 DNA: TGTGCCAGCACCCCGTACACCGGGGAGCTGTTTTTT

V gene: TRBV5-6
clone size: .
D gene: TRBD1
CDR3 length: 16
J gene: TRBJ1-1
CDR3 protein: CASSSIGRKGATEAFF
CDR3 DNA: TGTGCCAGCAGCTCAATCGGACGGAAGGGGGCCACTGAAGCTTTCTTT

V gene: TRBV10-3
clone size: once
D gene: TRBD1
CDR3 length: 13
J gene: TRBJ1-1
CDR3 protein: CAISWDSYTEAFF
CDR3 DNA: TGTGCCATCAGCTGGGACAGTTACACTGAAGCTTTCTTT

V gene: TRBV19
clone size: .
D gene: TRBD2
CDR3 length: 14
J gene: TRBJ2-1
CDR3 protein: CASSITSGHNEQFF
CDR3 DNA: TGTGCCAGTAGTATCACTAGCGGGCACAATGAGCAGTTCTTC

V gene: TRBV7-3
clone size: .
D gene: .
CDR3 length: 15
J gene: TRBJ2-1
CDR3 protein: CASSSQGAGHREQFF
CDR3 DNA: TGTGCCAGCAGTTCCCAGGGAGCGGGCCACAGGGAGCAGTTCTTC

V gene: TRBV4-1
clone size: .
D gene: TRBD2
CDR3 length: 17
J gene: TRBJ2-2
CDR3 protein: CASSQWTSGRNTGELFF
CDR3 DNA: TGCGCCAGCAGCCAATGGACTAGCGGGAGAAACACCGGGGAGCTGTTTTTT

V gene: TRBV28
clone size: .
D gene: TRBD1
CDR3 length: 14
J gene: TRBJ1-4
CDR3 protein: CASSPTGYREKLFF
CDR3 DNA: TGTGCCAGCAGCCCGACAGGGTATCGGGAAAAACTGTTTTTT

V gene: TRBV10-3
clone size: .
D gene: TRBD1
CDR3 length: 15
J gene: TRBJ1-2
CDR3 protein: CAISESWDRGYGYTF
CDR3 DNA: TGTGCCATCAGTGAGTCCTGGGACAGGGGATATGGCTACACCTTC

V gene: TRBV4-3
clone size: once
D gene: .
CDR3 length: 13
J gene: TRBJ1-1
CDR3 protein: CASSPGGRTEAFF
CDR3 DNA: TGCGCCAGCAGCCCGGGGGGGAGGACTGAAGCTTTCTTT